This entry lists 28 T cell receptor beta chains sequenced from one sample in a study of blood T cells in healthy people across ages. Together with a sample-barcoded 5' primer, a J-beta primer mix was included in a second PCR lasting roughly 6 to 12 cycles. TCRdb reanalysed the 5' RACE reads using MiXCR and keeps one entry per CDR3 protein. The sample has 600,000 to 800,000 distinct CDR3 sequences; over 40% are singletons. Sample: blood. These receptors were collected from a woman aged 80 or over in good health.

This clonotype was counted at least ten times. This chain uses TRBV20-1 with TRBJ1-5; 7 nucleotides match TRBD1. The V gene's germline CDR1 is DFQATT and CDR2 SNEGSKA (reference sequence). With V trimmed by 3 bases and J by 2 bases, 10 bases remained unmatched. The CDR3 has 16 amino acids. For the CDR3, the DNA is TGCAGTGCTAGGCGGGACAGAAGGAATGGCAATCAGCCCCAGCATTTT. It codes for CSARRDRRNGNQPQHF.

This clonotype was counted between two and nine times. J is TRBJ1-6 and V is TRBV20-1; D remains unclear. The CDR3 is 14 residues long. Trimming left V 3 bases short and J 9 bases short, with 15 bases between. Germline CDR1 reads DFQATT; CDR2 reads SNEGSKA (reference sequence). CDR3 in amino acids: CSASKQRRGSPLHF. Written as DNA, the CDR3 is TGCAGTGCTAGCAAACAGCGTAGAGGTTCACCCCTCCACTTT.

Turning to this clonotype: A much larger clone lies a single base off, so this may be a read error. The rearrangement joins TRBV7-9 to TRBJ2-7, with TRBD2 matching 9 bases. Germline CDR1 and CDR2: SEHNR and FQNEAQ (reference sequence). V lost 5 bases to trimming and J lost 7 bases; unmatched junction nucleotides: 6. There are 13 residues in the CDR3. The CDR3 spells CASSPAGGTEQYF. CDR3 nucleotide sequence: TGTGCCAGCAGCCCTGCGGGAGGGACTGAGCAGTACTTC.

V usage is TRBV7-8 and J usage is TRBJ1-5; D may be TRBD1 (6 bases). Trimming removed 3 bases from V and 3 bases from J, with 9 bases in between. This CDR3 contains 14 residues. Germline V gene data show CDR1 as SGHVS and CDR2 as FQNEAQ. The CDR3 DNA sequence: TGTGCCAGCAGCTTTTCAGGGGACAATCAGCCCCAGCATTTT. Translating it yields CASSFSGDNQPQHF.

The chain joins TRBV20-1 to TRBJ2-7, with TRBD2 identical over 7 bases. Near its end, the DNA agrees better with TRBJ2-5, so the J call may be wrong. This CDR3 contains 15 residues. Germline CDR1 is DFQATT and CDR2 is SNEGSKA (reference sequence). CDR3 nucleotides: TGCAGTCCGTTCCGTTCGGGAGGTTTTAGCGAGACCCAGTACTTC. It encodes CSPFRSGGFSETQYF.

This clonotype turned up a few times. The chain is built from TRBV4-1 and TRBJ1-4; no reliable D call. Trimming took off 4 bases at V and 7 bases at J, with 16 bases between the two ends. From germline, CDR1 is MGHRA and CDR2 YSYEKL. CDR3 length equals 15 residues. CDR3 loop: CASSRFSTPGEKLFF. The CDR3 nucleotides are TGCGCCAGCAGCCGCTTTAGTACCCCCGGTGAAAAACTGTTTTTT.

The J gene is TRBJ2-3, the V gene TRBV2; D is perhaps TRBD1 or TRBD2 (7 bases each). The V end was cut by 10 bases, the J end by 4 bases, with 15 bases between. Germline lookup yields CDR1 SNHLY and CDR2 FYNNEI. The CDR3 has 13 residues. CDR3 amino acids: CATRGGAADTQYF. The CDR3 nucleotides read TGTGCCACCAGGGGGGGGGCGGCAGATACGCAGTATTTT. Using reference TRBV2 and TRBJ2-3 for the parts outside the CDR3, the full variable domain is EPEVTQTPSHQVTQMGQEVILRCVPISNHLYFYWYRQILGQKVEFLVSFYNNEISEKSEIFDDQFSVERPDGSNFTLKIRSTKLEDSAMYFCATRGGAADTQYFGPGTRLTVL.

This clonotype was seen many times. This sequence joins TRBV20-1 and TRBJ2-5, with no clear D. This CDR3 is built from 11 residues. In germline, CDR1 is DFQATT, CDR2 SNEGSKA (reference sequence). Trimming cost V 0 bases and J 7 bases, with 6 bases left between them. DNA for the CDR3: TGCAGTGCTAGAGATTCGGGGACCCAGTACTTC. This gives the protein CSARDSGTQYF.

V is TRBV27 and J is TRBJ2-5, with 11 bases identical to TRBD2. Germline loops: CDR1 MNHEY, CDR2 SMNVEV (reference sequence). V was clipped by 2 bases and J by 1 base; unmatched bases: 9. The CDR3 has 18 amino acids. CDR3 bases: TGTGCCAGCAGTTTAAGGGCTAGCGGGGGGCCGGGCCAAGAGACCCAGTACTTC. This encodes CASSLRASGGPGQETQYF.

The sample holds a few counts of this clonotype. V gene TRBV20-1 combines with J gene TRBJ2-1; 11 bases are shared with TRBD2. The V segment lost 4 bases and the J segment 0 bases; nucleotides outside the gene matches: 8. The CDR3 extends over 17 amino acids. Germline CDR1 is DFQATT and CDR2 is SNEGSKA (reference sequence). The CDR3 bases are TGCAGTGCTAAGGCTAGCGGGAGGCTTTACTCCTACAATGAGCAGTTCTTC. Amino acids: CSAKASGRLYSYNEQFF.

The table lists this clonotype with a few counts. The chain is built from TRBV5-1 and TRBJ2-1, with TRBD2 matching over 9 bases. The CDR3 extends over 16 amino acids. Germline lookup yields CDR1 SGHRS and CDR2 YFSETQ. V trimming: 0 bases; J trimming: 9 bases; junction bases outside the gene matches: 10. In DNA form, the CDR3 reads TGCGCCAGCAGCTTGGAGTCGCCTAGCGGGGCTGTTGAGCAGTTCTTC. Encoded protein: CASSLESPSGAVEQFF.

V and J are TRBV7-9 and TRBJ1-2, with D possibly matching TRBD1 (6 bases). The CDR3 totals 14 residues. Germline V gene lookup returns CDR1 SEHNR and CDR2 FQNEAQ (reference sequence). The ends were cut back, 5 bases at V and 8 bases at J, with 18 bases in the middle. The CDR3 region has the DNA TGTGCCAGCAGCCCCCAACAGGGATCTGGGGGCTACACCTTC. This translates into CASSPQQGSGGYTF. Full variable domain (remainder filled in from reference TRBV7-9 and TRBJ1-2): DTGVSQNPRHKITKRGQNVTFRCDPISEHNRLYWYRQTLGQGPEFLTYFQNEAQLEKSRLLSDRFSAERPKGSFSTLEIQRTEQGDSAMYLCASSPQQGSGGYTFGSGTRLTVV.

This sequence joins TRBV20-1 and TRBJ2-7, with D perhaps TRBD2 (5 bases). With 3 bases removed from V and 2 bases from J, the gap between germline ends came to 11 bases. Germline lookup yields CDR1 DFQATT and CDR2 SNEGSKA (reference sequence). This CDR3 region has 13 residues. CDR3 coding DNA: TGCAGTGCTAGGGGAGACGGTCCCTACGAGCAGTACTTC. Translated, it gives CSARGDGPYEQYF.

The V and J genes are TRBV20-1 and TRBJ1-2; TRBD1 might be the D (5 bases). This CDR3 is built from 15 residues. Trimming cost V 1 base and J 0 bases, with 12 bases left between them. Germline V gene lookup returns CDR1 DFQATT and CDR2 SNEGSKA (reference sequence). The CDR3 coding sequence is TGCAGTGCTAGAGTCTTCAGGGACGCTAACTATGGCTACACCTTC. Its translation: CSARVFRDANYGYTF.

This chain joins TRBV11-2 and TRBJ1-1; D not certain. The CDR3 is 15 residues long. Per the germline V gene, CDR1 is SGHAT and CDR2 is FQNNGV. V lost 5 bases to trimming and J lost 0 bases, with 13 bases between them. The CDR3 spells CASSITDRLNTEAFF. In DNA, the CDR3 is TGTGCCAGCAGCATCACGGACCGGTTGAACACTGAAGCTTTCTTT.

The sample holds a few counts of this clonotype. The rearrangement uses TRBV12-3 or TRBV12-4 and TRBJ1-6, with 10 bases lining up with TRBD1. There are 16 residues in the CDR3. V dropped 6 bases and J dropped 8; count of bases not matched to a gene: 10. The CDR3 DNA reads TGTGCCAGCAGGTTCCGGGACAGGGGAGGACATTCACCCCTCCACTTT. It translates to CASRFRDRGGHSPLHF.

This chain joins TRBV29-1 and TRBJ2-7; D unclear. The end of the DNA is better explained by TRBJ2-5, so the J call may be wrong. CDR1 is SQVTM and CDR2 is ANQGSEA in the germline V gene. The CDR3 covers 13 residues. CDR3 residues: CSGALQPGETQYF. The CDR3 DNA reads as TGCAGCGGCGCGCTGCAGCCTGGAGAGACCCAGTACTTC.

V is TRBV18 and J is TRBJ2-7; 11 nucleotides agree with TRBD2. The germline V gene has CDR1 KGHSH and CDR2 LQKENI. The junction had 9 bases not matched to a gene; V was cut back by 0 bases and J by 5 bases. The CDR3 runs 17 residues. The CDR3 DNA reads TGTGCCAGCTCACCACCGTCTCTAGCGGGAGGCGCGGACGAGCAGTACTTC. Its translation: CASSPPSLAGGADEQYF.

This clonotype was observed at least ten times. The J gene is TRBJ1-1, the V gene TRBV4-2; D may be TRBD1 (5 bases). This CDR3 contains 15 residues. Germline V gene sequence: CDR1 LGHNA, CDR2 YNFKEQ. V was pared by 1 base and J by 1 base, with 10 bases between. This CDR3 is CASSQGWGTNTEAFF. The CDR3 nucleotides are TGTGCCAGCAGCCAAGGGTGGGGGACGAACACTGAAGCTTTCTTT.

J is TRBJ1-2 and V is TRBV11-2, with a weak D call TRBD1 (6 bases). V lost 5 bases, J lost 5 bases, and 15 bases lay in between. This CDR3 region has 14 residues. CDR1 and CDR2 from the germline V gene are SGHAT and FQNNGV. CDR3: CASSPGRGQYGYTF. The CDR3 DNA reads TGTGCCAGCAGCCCGGGCAGGGGTCAGTATGGCTACACCTTC.

This clonotype occurred a few times. The chain couples TRBV10-3 to TRBJ2-3; 7 bases match TRBD1. The length of the CDR3 is 16 residues. With 0 bases clipped from V and 2 bases from J, the junction kept 5 bases outside the gene matches. Germline V gene data show CDR1 as ENHRY and CDR2 as SYGVKD. CDR3 residues: CAISESRDSYTDTQYF. The CDR3, as DNA: TGTGCCATCAGTGAGTCCCGGGACAGCTACACAGATACGCAGTATTTT.

Concerning this clonotype itself: A read error may account for a junction end that differs from germline. The CDR3 sequence: CASSGEGATNEKLFF. CDR3 in DNA: TGTGCCAGCAGCGGAGAGGGAGCAACTAATGAAAAGCTGTTTTTT. The chain is built from TRBV2 and TRBJ1-4, with D unclear. Looked up from germline, CDR1 is SNHLY and CDR2 is FYNNEI. The CDR3 sequence is 15 residues long.

As regards this clonotype: A junction boundary mismatches the germline segment, possibly from a read error. This rearrangement joins TRBV4-2 to TRBJ1-6; D remains unclear. This CDR3 is built from 15 residues. Germline CDR1 LGHNA, CDR2 YNFKEQ. CDR3 in DNA: TGTGCCAGCAGCCAAGCCGGTGGGCGTAATTCACCCCCCCACTTT. This gives the protein CASSQAGGRNSPPHF.

V and J are TRBV29-1 and TRBJ2-1; 9 bases match TRBD2. There are 14 residues in the CDR3. Germline-derived CDR1 and CDR2 are SQVTM and ANQGSEA. Trimming removed 2 bases from V and 9 bases from J; junction bases left unmatched: 8. The CDR3 DNA reads as TGCAGCGTTGAAAGGCTAGCGGGAATCACTGAGCAGTTCTTC. The encoded protein is CSVERLAGITEQFF.

The chain carries TRBV7-2 and TRBJ2-3; D may be TRBD2 (6 bases). This CDR3 is 14 amino acids long. With 0 bases removed from V and 11 bases from J, the gap between germline ends came to 15 bases. Germline V gene lookup returns CDR1 SGHTA and CDR2 FQGNSA. CDR3 amino acids: CASSLALARGLQYF. The CDR3 nucleotides are TGTGCCAGCAGCTTAGCGCTAGCGAGGGGCCTGCAGTATTTT.

V and J are TRBV2 and TRBJ2-3; weak D call: TRBD1 (5 bases). Trimming pared 0 bases from V and 4 bases from J, leaving 8 bases between. Per germline, CDR1 SNHLY and CDR2 FYNNEI. This CDR3 contains 14 residues. CDR3 in DNA: TGTGCCAGCAGTGAAGCGTGGGGCGCAGATACGCAGTATTTT. This translates into CASSEAWGADTQYF.

CDR3 region: CASSQGFSANTEAFF. CDR3 sequence (DNA): TGTGCCAGCAGCCAAGGGTTTTCAGCGAACACTGAAGCTTTCTTT. The chain has TRBV3-1 and TRBJ1-1; D call uncertain. Trimming pared 1 base from V and 1 base from J, leaving 10 bases between. The length of the CDR3 is 15 residues. Germline CDR1 and CDR2: LGHDT and YNNKEL (reference sequence).

Concerning this clonotype: Possible read error: a much larger clone is one base away. This rearrangement joins TRBV24-1 to TRBJ2-5, with TRBD2 matching over 14 bases. Germline trimming cut 4 bases from V and 11 bases from J; bases unmatched to any gene: 11. This CDR3 comprises 16 residues. Germline CDR1 KGHDR, CDR2 SFDVKD. The CDR3 DNA is TGTGCCACCAGTGACCTGACTAGCGGGAGGGCCAATGAGCAGTACTTC. Amino acid sequence: CATSDLTSGRANEQYF.